The 31 T cell receptor beta chains below all came from one sample that was sequenced in a study of T cells in Graves' hyperthyroidism and ophthalmopathy (dated 2019 in TCRdb). Receptor amplification or capture employed multiplex PCR. The sample was run on an Illumina HiSeq 2000. Amplification of TCR beta CDR3 regions was carried out from RNA transcripts. The TCR CDR3 was subjected to a first round of RT-PCR using the HTBI primer set and the Qiagen OneStep RT-PCR kit. TCRdb redid the processing of the public reads, applying fastp at Q25 and MiXCR, and retained in-frame beta chains. Every entry covers one CDR3 protein and lists the most common genes and DNA from its rows. The sample includes about 250,000 distinct CDR3 sequences, with roughly 22% observed a single time. In total, the top ten clones hold under 65% of the sample. The sample taken for sequencing was blood. The receptor source for this set is a man in his thirties or forties with Graves' ophthalmopathy.

The J gene is TRBJ1-1, the V gene TRBV29-1; D may be TRBD1 (5 bases). Trimming stripped 4 bases from V and 3 bases from J, with 15 bases between. The CDR3 length is 14 residues. Germline V gene lookup returns CDR1 SQVTM and CDR2 ANQGSEA. DNA of the CDR3: TGCAGCGTTGCCCTCGGGGCCGTCTACACTGAAGCTTTCTTT. It codes for CSVALGAVYTEAFF.

V is TRBV9 and J is TRBJ2-2; 8 bases align to TRBD2. Germline CDR1 SGDLS, CDR2 YYNGEE. The J segment lost 8 bases and the V segment lost 2 bases, leaving 5 bases of the junction unmatched. The CDR3 is 14 amino acids. For the CDR3, the DNA is TGTGCCAGCAGCGTCCCCCCGGGGGGGGGGGAGCTGTTTTTT. Translation: CASSVPPGGGELFF.

This clonotype was seen more than once but under ten times. The V call is TRBV30, the J call TRBJ2-1; the D gene is possibly TRBD2 (5 bases). Germline CDR1 reads GTSNPN; CDR2 reads SVGIG (reference sequence). The ends were cut back, 8 bases at V and 5 bases at J, with 13 bases in the middle. The CDR3 spans 12 residues. The CDR3, as DNA: TGTGCCAGCCGGAGGCGTCACAATGAGCAGTTCTTC. Protein product: CASRRRHNEQFF.

This chain connects TRBV4-1 to TRBJ2-3, with a tentative D call TRBD2 (5 bases). Germline CDR1 is MGHRA and CDR2 is YSYEKL. Trimming removed 2 bases at V and 6 bases at J, with 21 bases between. The CDR3 runs to 17 residues. The DNA of the CDR3 is TGCGCCAGCAGCCAACCTCCCGGAGGACGAAGATGGGATACGCAGTATTTT. Translating gives CASSQPPGGRRWDTQYF.

The chain uses TRBV24-1 and TRBJ2-5; TRBD1 matches at 12 bases. Germline values: CDR1 KGHDR, CDR2 SFDVKD. V shed 4 bases, J shed 5 bases, and the junction held 13 bases outside the gene matches. This CDR3 spans 18 amino acids. DNA for the CDR3: TGTGCCACCAGTGAACCTTCCGGGACAGGGGGCAATATGGAGACCCAGTACTTC. This sequence encodes CATSEPSGTGGNMETQYF.

This clonotype appeared many times. This rearrangement joins TRBV27 to TRBJ1-1, with 8 bases lining up with TRBD1. CDR3 size: 13 residues. V lost 6 bases, J lost 5 bases, and 5 bases stayed unmatched. From germline, CDR1 is MNHEY and CDR2 SMNVEV (reference sequence). The CDR3 DNA is TGTGCCAGCAGCCCAGGGGGCCGTACTGAAGCTTTCTTT. It yields the protein CASSPGGRTEAFF.

Points on this clonotype: This may be a read error: a much more frequent sequence differs by one nucleotide. The chain combines TRBV11-1 with TRBJ2-5; D is possibly TRBD2 (6 bases). V shed 6 bases and J shed 4 bases, with 15 bases lying between them. Germline V gene sequence: CDR1 SGHAT, CDR2 FQDESV (reference sequence). The CDR3 has 14 residues. The CDR3 DNA sequence: TGTGCCAGCAGTCGAACTAGCCGCCGAGAGACCCAGTACTTC. This translates into CASSRTSRRETQYF. Variable domain in full (rest from reference TRBV11-1 and TRBJ2-5): EAEVAQSPRYKITEKSQAVAFWCDPISGHATLYWYRQILGQGPELLVQFQDESVVDDSQLPKDRFSAERLKGVDSTLKIQPAELGDSAMYLCASSRTSRRETQYFGPGTRLLVL.

The rearrangement uses TRBV5-1 and TRBJ2-1, with D perhaps being TRBD1 or TRBD2 (5 bases each). Per the germline V gene, CDR1 is SGHRS and CDR2 is YFSETQ. The CDR3 length is 14 residues. The ends were cut back, 2 bases at V and 5 bases at J, with 11 bases in the middle. CDR3 DNA: TGCGCCAGCAGCTTTTCCGGGACCCACAATGAGCAGTTCTTC. Translating gives CASSFSGTHNEQFF.

This chain uses TRBV12-3 or TRBV12-4 with TRBJ2-2; the match to TRBD2 covers 8 bases. The V segment lost 6 bases and the J segment 4 bases; nucleotides outside the gene matches: 13. This CDR3 contains 17 residues. CDR3 nucleotide sequence: TGTGCCAGCAGCCGCCCGGGACTAGTTCGGGGCACCGGGGAGCTGTTTTTT. This gives the protein CASSRPGLVRGTGELFF.

This clonotype has only a few counts. Here the CDR3 reads CASSPMYSNQPQHF. The CDR3 region has the DNA TGTGCCAGCAGTCCCATGTATAGCAATCAGCCCCAGCATTTT. This chain uses TRBV12-3 or TRBV12-4 with TRBJ1-5; D unclear. V lost 5 bases and J lost 0, with 8 bases in between. This CDR3 comprises 14 residues.

This clonotype has only a few counts. This chain joins TRBV7-2 and TRBJ1-1; tentative D call: TRBD1 (6 bases). The CDR3 totals 11 residues. The germline gives CDR1 SGHTA, CDR2 FQGNSA. The ends were cut back, 5 bases at V and 11 bases at J, with 12 bases in the middle. CDR3 loop: CASSLRGGAFF. In nucleotides, the CDR3 is TGTGCCAGCAGCCTACGTGGGGGCGCTTTCTTT.

The V call is TRBV7-2, the J call TRBJ2-3; 7 bases align to TRBD2. Germline values: CDR1 SGHTA, CDR2 FQGNSA. CDR3 length: 15 amino acids. The junction had 10 bases not matched to a gene; V was cut back by 1 base and J by 9 bases. CDR3 sequence: CASSLERRGSLTQYF. The DNA of the CDR3 is TGTGCCAGCAGCTTAGAGCGGCGCGGGAGCCTAACGCAGTATTTT.

In its sample, this clonotype was seen many times. The chain is built from TRBV12-3 or TRBV12-4 and TRBJ1-1; D is perhaps TRBD1 (5 bases). V was trimmed by 4 bases and J by 11 bases, leaving 11 bases between them. The CDR3 covers 11 residues. The CDR3 DNA follows: TGTGCCAGCAGTTGGGGGGTGCACGCTTTCTTT. Its translation: CASSWGVHAFF.

This clonotype occurred a few times. This chain uses TRBV27 with TRBJ1-1, with 8 nucleotides matching TRBD1. The CDR3 covers 13 residues. CDR1 is MNHEY and CDR2 is SMNVEV in the germline V gene (reference sequence). After removal of 7 bases from V and 3 bases from J, the junction contained 4 bases not matched to a gene. CDR3 amino acids: CASTRQGYTEAFF. The CDR3 DNA sequence: TGTGCCAGCACCCGACAGGGGTACACTGAAGCTTTCTTT.

In DNA form, the CDR3 reads TGTGCCAGCAGCTTGACGACTAGCGGGAGGTCCAAAAACATTCAGTACTTC. This gives the protein CASSLTTSGRSKNIQYF. The chain uses TRBV11-2 and TRBJ2-4; 13 bases align to TRBD2. The CDR3 has 17 residues. From germline, CDR1 is SGHAT and CDR2 FQNNGV. The V gene end was trimmed by 3 bases and the J gene end by 2 bases; junction bases not matched to a gene: 4.

The chain is built from TRBV6-1 and TRBJ2-1, with 12 positions matching TRBD2. The length of the CDR3 is 12 residues. The junction had 5 bases not matched to a gene; V was cut back by 6 bases and J by 14 bases. Germline V lookup: CDR1 MNHNS, CDR2 SASEGT. In DNA, the CDR3 is TGTGCCAGCAGACAACTAGCGGGAGGAGAGTTCTTC. It is translated as CASRQLAGGEFF.

This clonotype was counted ten times or more. The CDR3 spells CASSLVDRGEQYF. Here the CDR3 DNA reads TGTGCCAGCAGTCTTGTCGACAGGGGTGAGCAGTACTTC. J is TRBJ2-7 and V is TRBV28; TRBD1 aligns across 8 bases. CDR1 MDHEN and CDR2 SYDVKM come from the germline V gene. With 5 bases clipped from V and 7 bases from J, the junction kept 7 bases outside the gene matches. CDR3 length: 13 amino acids.

This clonotype was seen more than once but under ten times. The V gene is TRBV12-3 or TRBV12-4, the J gene TRBJ2-5, with 8 bases matching TRBD1. The junction had 5 bases not matched to a gene; V was cut back by 3 bases and J by 2 bases. The CDR3 totals 15 residues. The CDR3 region has the DNA TGTGCCAGCAGTTTCGGACAGGGTCGGCAAGAGACCCAGTACTTC. This sequence encodes CASSFGQGRQETQYF.

This clonotype was detected many times. A read error may account for a junction end that differs from germline. The chain couples TRBV5-1 to TRBJ2-7; TRBD1 matches 7 bases. The CDR3 spans 13 residues. Germline values: CDR1 SGHRS, CDR2 YFSETQ. CDR3 amino acids: CASSKQGTYEQYF. CDR3 coding DNA: TGTGCCAGCAGTAAACAGGGGACCTACGAGCAGTACTTC.

The V gene is TRBV28, the J gene TRBJ1-6, with TRBD1 matching over 11 bases. V dropped 6 bases and J dropped 10; count of bases not matched to a gene: 5. The CDR3 has 14 residues. Germline V gene lookup returns CDR1 MDHEN and CDR2 SYDVKM. The CDR3 loop is CASRPGQGASPLHF. Here the CDR3 DNA reads TGTGCCAGCAGGCCCGGACAGGGGGCGTCACCCCTCCACTTT.

This clonotype has more than one count but fewer than ten. The CDR3 DNA is TGTGCCAGCAGTTACGACGGTCAATACAATGAGCAGTTCTTC. This sequence encodes CASSYDGQYNEQFF. The chain links TRBV6-5 to TRBJ2-1, with D uncertain. The V end was cut by 2 bases, the J end by 4 bases, with 9 bases between. CDR3 size: 14 residues. Germline V gene lookup returns CDR1 MNHEY and CDR2 SVGAGI.

This clonotype was seen many times. The CDR3 protein is CASSLSVDYGYTF. For the CDR3, the DNA is TGTGCCAGCAGTTTAAGCGTGGACTATGGCTACACCTTC. The chain is built from TRBV28 and TRBJ1-2, with D unclear. In germline, CDR1 is MDHEN, CDR2 SYDVKM. Trimming left V 2 bases short and J 3 bases short, with 7 bases between. The CDR3 runs to 13 residues.

With respect to this clonotype: This may arise from a read error, as a much more abundant clone is one base away. CDR3 sequence reads: CATSDQQGTNNIQYF. As DNA, the CDR3 is TGTGCCACCAGTGACCAACAAGGGACCAACAACATTCAGTACTTC. The J gene is TRBJ2-4, the V gene TRBV24-1; D could derive from TRBD1 or TRBD2 (5 bases each). CDR1 and CDR2 (germline): KGHDR, SFDVKD. This CDR3 is 15 amino acids long.

This clonotype was found a few times. The junction departs from the called germline gene at one end, perhaps through a read error. The DNA of the CDR3 is TGTGCCAGCAGTGGCCCTCTGGGGGGAGGGTCCTACGAGCAGGACTTC. As protein: CASSGPLGGGSYEQDF. The chain joins TRBV6-1 to TRBJ2-7; 7 nucleotides match TRBD2. CDR3 length: 16 residues. The germline V gene has CDR1 MNHNS and CDR2 SASEGT.

The count of this clonotype is one. The rearrangement joins TRBV25-1 to TRBJ2-1, with TRBD1 matching over 8 bases. This CDR3 is built from 16 residues. Per germline, CDR1 MGHDK and CDR2 SYGVNS. After removal of 1 base from V and 5 bases from J, the junction contained 7 bases not matched to a gene. CDR3 sequence: CASSEFPGTGDNEQFF. CDR3 sequence (DNA): TGTGCCAGCAGTGAATTTCCCGGGACAGGCGACAATGAGCAGTTCTTC. The variable domain in full, completed from reference TRBV25-1 and TRBJ2-1, reads EADIYQTPRYLVIGTGKKITLECSQTMGHDKMYWYQQDPGMELHLIHYSYGVNSTEKGDLSSESTVSRIRTEHFPLTLESARPSHTSQYLCASSEFPGTGDNEQFFGPGTRLTVL.

There are a few counts of this clonotype. The gene calls are TRBV5-6 and TRBJ2-5; D is ambiguous. This CDR3 has 11 amino acids. In germline, CDR1 is SGHDT, CDR2 YYEEEE. V was trimmed by 0 bases and J by 10 bases, leaving 7 bases between them. CDR3 sequence: CASSLGPNQYF. As DNA, the CDR3 is TGTGCCAGCAGCTTGGGACCCAACCAGTACTTC.

The chain uses TRBV7-2 and TRBJ2-7; D tentatively fits TRBD1 or TRBD2 (5 bases each). This CDR3 is 14 amino acids long. Deletions cut 5 bases from V and 5 bases from J, with 16 bases between. Germline CDR1 reads SGHTA; CDR2 reads FQGNSA. The CDR3 here is CASSTTGTQHEQYF. The CDR3 bases are TGTGCCAGCAGCACCACCGGGACGCAACACGAGCAGTACTTC.

The chain recombines TRBV15 with TRBJ2-1; 12 bases match TRBD2. CDR3 length: 16 residues. Germline-derived CDR1 and CDR2 are LNHNV and YYDKDF (reference sequence). Unmatched junction bases numbered 9, after V lost 5 bases and J lost 7 bases. DNA of the CDR3: TGTGCCACCAGCGGAAGACTAGCGGGAGAATCTAATGAGCAGTTCTTC. It yields the protein CATSGRLAGESNEQFF.

This chain joins TRBV12-3 or TRBV12-4 and TRBJ2-5, with D tentatively TRBD2 (5 bases). The CDR3 contains 14 residues. V was trimmed by 0 bases and J by 6 bases, leaving 11 bases between them. The CDR3 is CASSLARVVKTQYF. In DNA, the CDR3 is TGTGCCAGCAGTTTAGCGAGGGTGGTCAAGACCCAGTACTTC.

This chain links TRBV7-9 with TRBJ2-7; 10 bases are shared with TRBD2. CDR1 SEHNR and CDR2 FQNEAQ come from the germline V gene (reference sequence). This CDR3 is built from 17 residues. Trimming cost V 4 bases and J 2 bases; bases outside gene matches: 11. This CDR3 is CASSSRYGTSETYEQYF. The DNA of the CDR3 is TGTGCCAGCAGCTCAAGATACGGGACTAGCGAGACCTACGAGCAGTACTTC.

This chain joins TRBV5-1 and TRBJ2-2, with D maybe TRBD1 (6 bases). Trimming shortened V by 3 bases and J by 9 bases, and 18 bases separated the two germline ends. This CDR3 comprises 15 residues. Germline assignment: CDR1 SGHRS and CDR2 YFSETQ. The CDR3 loop reads CASSSNRDGVRELFF. The CDR3 nucleotides read TGCGCCAGCAGCTCAAACAGGGATGGGGTCAGGGAGCTGTTTTTT.